These 2 T cell receptor beta chains were sequenced from one sample in a study of regulatory T cells in long-lasting Graves disease. Assembly of TCR beta libraries relied on iRepertoire HTBI primers together with Arm-PCR of CDR3 regions. TCRdb reprocessed the multiplex PCR reads with MiXCR, giving one entry per CDR3 protein. The sample lists 450,000 to 500,000 distinct CDR3 sequences, around 15% seen once, with roughly an eighth in the top ten. Specified time point: newly diagnosed GD, antithyroid drugs for less than 3 months. From PBMCs, RNA was extracted and then used to make the TCR library. These data also formed part of another study, on T cells in Graves' hyperthyroidism and ophthalmopathy.

This sample comprised peripheral blood mononuclear cells (PBMCs), obtained at new diagnosis, from a patient treated with antithyroid drugs. These TCRs come from a man in his forties or fifties with Graves disease.

This CDR3 is CASSSLGWGEQFF. The CDR3 nucleotides are TGTGCCAGCAGCTCCTTGGGGTGGGGTGAGCAGTTCTTC. The rearrangement uses TRBV7-3 and TRBJ2-1; D call uncertain. The germline gives CDR1 SGHTA, CDR2 FQGTGA. The CDR3 extends over 13 amino acids. V lost 4 bases and J 9 bases, leaving 13 bases between the germline ends.

A note on this clonotype: A read error may be the cause here, since a much bigger clone is one base away. The V and J genes are TRBV6-2 or TRBV6-3 and TRBJ1-6, with TRBD1 as a possible D gene (5 bases). Trimming left V 5 bases short and J 9 bases short, with 17 bases between. The CDR3 spans 15 residues. The germline V gene encodes CDR1 MNHEY and CDR2 SVGEGT. DNA of the CDR3: TGTGCCAGCAGTGCCTCCGGGGCCCTAATTTCACCCCTCCACTTT. This codes for CASSASGALISPLHF.